This TCR beta chain derives from a study of vaccination and CD4 T cells after COVID-19. Background on the study: The stimulating agents, overlapping spike peptides, came from SARS-CoV-2, HCoV-NL63, HCoV-OC43 and HCoV-229E. Control cultures were given a CEFX pool, an HIV-1 Nef pool, or no peptide.

V lost 3 bases, J lost 1 base, and 5 bases stayed unmatched. Germline CDR1 and CDR2: GTSNPN and SVGIG (reference sequence). This CDR3 is 14 amino acids long. Treatment specified: roughly 11-day PBMC culture with coronavirus spike peptide pools or control peptides (ViraFEST assay). Of note for this clonotype: Its antigen is as yet unknown.

The Oncomine TCR Beta short-read assay sequenced DNA from cultured CD4+ T cells. TCRdb re-called the PCR reads with MiXCR, one entry per CDR3 protein. The sample holds 25,000 to 30,000 distinct CDR3 sequences; approximately 62% are singletons and the top ten take 17%. The specimen comprised CD4+ T cells from blood, cultured in vitro, sampled after SARS-CoV-2 vaccination. The receptor's source is a human donor who received a COVID-19 vaccine. The V call is TRBV30, the J call TRBJ1-1; 7 bases line up with TRBD1. CDR3 nucleotides: TGTGCCTGGAGACTACAGGGGACGAACACTGAAGCTTTCTTT. It codes for CAWRLQGTNTEAFF.